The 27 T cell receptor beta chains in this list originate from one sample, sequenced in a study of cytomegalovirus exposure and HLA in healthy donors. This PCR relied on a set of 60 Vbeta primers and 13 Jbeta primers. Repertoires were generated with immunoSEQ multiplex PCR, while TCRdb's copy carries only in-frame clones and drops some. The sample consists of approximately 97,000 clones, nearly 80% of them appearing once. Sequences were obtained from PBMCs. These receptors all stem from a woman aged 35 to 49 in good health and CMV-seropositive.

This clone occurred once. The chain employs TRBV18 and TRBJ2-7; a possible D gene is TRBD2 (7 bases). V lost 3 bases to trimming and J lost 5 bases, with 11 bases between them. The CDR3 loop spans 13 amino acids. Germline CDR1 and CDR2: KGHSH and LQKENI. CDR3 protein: CASSPWEGDEQYF. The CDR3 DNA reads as TGTGCCAGCTCACCGTGGGAGGGGGACGAGCAGTACTTC.

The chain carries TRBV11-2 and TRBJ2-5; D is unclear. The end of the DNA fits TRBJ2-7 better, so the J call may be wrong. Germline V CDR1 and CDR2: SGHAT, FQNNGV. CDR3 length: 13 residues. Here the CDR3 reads CASSPTPLYEQYF. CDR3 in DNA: TGTGCCAGCAGCCCTACCCCTCTTTACGAGCAGTACTTC.

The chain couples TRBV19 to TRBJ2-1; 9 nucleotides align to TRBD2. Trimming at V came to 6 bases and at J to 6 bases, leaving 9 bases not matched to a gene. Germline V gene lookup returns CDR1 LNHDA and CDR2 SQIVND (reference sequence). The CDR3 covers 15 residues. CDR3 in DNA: TGTGCCAGTAGGCGCGCAGCGGGAGGAGGCAATGAGCAGTTCTTC. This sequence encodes CASRRAAGGGNEQFF. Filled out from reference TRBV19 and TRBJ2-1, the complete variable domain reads DGGITQSPKYLFRKEGQNVTLSCEQNLNHDAMYWYRQDPGQGLRLIYYSQIVNDFQKGDIAEGYSVSREKKESFPLTVTSAQKNPTAFYLCASRRAAGGGNEQFFGPGTRLTVL.

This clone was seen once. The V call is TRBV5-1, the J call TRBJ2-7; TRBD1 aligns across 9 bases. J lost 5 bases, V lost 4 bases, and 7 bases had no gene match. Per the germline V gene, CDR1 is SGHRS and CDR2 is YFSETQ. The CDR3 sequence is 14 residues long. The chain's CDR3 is CASSGTGLVDEQYF. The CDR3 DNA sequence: TGCGCCAGCAGCGGGACAGGGCTGGTAGACGAGCAGTACTTC.

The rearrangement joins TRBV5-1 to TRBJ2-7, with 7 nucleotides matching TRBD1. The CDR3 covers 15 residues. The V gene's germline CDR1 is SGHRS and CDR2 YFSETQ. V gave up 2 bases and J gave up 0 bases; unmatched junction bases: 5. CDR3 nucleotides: TGCGCCAGCAGCTTTGGGACAGTGTCCTCCTACGAGCAGTACTTC. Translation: CASSFGTVSSYEQYF.

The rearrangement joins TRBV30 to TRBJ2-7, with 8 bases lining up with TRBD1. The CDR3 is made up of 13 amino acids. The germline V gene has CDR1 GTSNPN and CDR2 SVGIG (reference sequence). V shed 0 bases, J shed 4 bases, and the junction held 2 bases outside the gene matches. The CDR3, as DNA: TGTGCCTGGAGTGTAGGACAGGGATACGAGCAGTACTTC. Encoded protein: CAWSVGQGYEQYF. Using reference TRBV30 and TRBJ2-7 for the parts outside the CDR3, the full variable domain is SQTIHQWPATLVQPVGSPLSLECTVEGTSNPNLYWYRQAAGRGLQLLFYSVGIGQISSEVPQNLSASRPQDRQFILSSKKLLLSDSGFYLCAWSVGQGYEQYFGPGTRLTVT.

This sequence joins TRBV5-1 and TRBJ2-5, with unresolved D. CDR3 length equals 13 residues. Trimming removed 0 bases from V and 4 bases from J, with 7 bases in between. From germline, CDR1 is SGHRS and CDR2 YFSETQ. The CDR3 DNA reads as TGCGCCAGCAGCTTGGCCTCCCCAGAGACCCAGTACTTC. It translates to CASSLASPETQYF.

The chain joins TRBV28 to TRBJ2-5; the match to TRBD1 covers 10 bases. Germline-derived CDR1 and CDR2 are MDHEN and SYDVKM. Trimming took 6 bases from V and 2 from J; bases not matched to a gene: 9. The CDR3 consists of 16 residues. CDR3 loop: CASSKSGTGAQETQYF. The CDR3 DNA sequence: TGTGCCAGCAGCAAATCCGGGACAGGGGCACAAGAGACCCAGTACTTC. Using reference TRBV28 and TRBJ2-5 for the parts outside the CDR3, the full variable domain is DVKVTQSSRYLVKRTGEKVFLECVQDMDHENMFWYRQDPGLGLRLIYFSYDVKMKEKGDIPEGYSVSREKKERFSLILESASTNQTSMYLCASSKSGTGAQETQYFGPGTRLLVL.

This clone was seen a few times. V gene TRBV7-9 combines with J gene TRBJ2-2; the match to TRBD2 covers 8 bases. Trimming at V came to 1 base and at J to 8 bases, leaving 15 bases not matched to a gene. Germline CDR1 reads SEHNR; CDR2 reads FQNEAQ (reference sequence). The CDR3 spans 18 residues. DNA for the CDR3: TGTGCCAGCAGCTTAGTAACTACTAGCGGAATCAGAGGGGGGGAGCTGTTTTTT. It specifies CASSLVTTSGIRGGELFF.

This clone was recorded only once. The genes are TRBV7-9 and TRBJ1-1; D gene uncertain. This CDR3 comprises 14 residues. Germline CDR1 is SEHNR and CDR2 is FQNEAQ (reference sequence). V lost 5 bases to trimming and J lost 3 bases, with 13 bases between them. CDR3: CASSPPGYDTEAFF. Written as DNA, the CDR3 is TGTGCCAGCAGCCCCCCGGGGTACGACACTGAAGCTTTCTTT.

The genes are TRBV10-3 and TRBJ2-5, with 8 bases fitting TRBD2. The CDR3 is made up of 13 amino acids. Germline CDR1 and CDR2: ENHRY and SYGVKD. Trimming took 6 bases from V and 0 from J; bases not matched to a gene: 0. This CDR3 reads CAIRTSDQETQYF. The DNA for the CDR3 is TGTGCCATCAGGACTAGCGACCAAGAGACCCAGTACTTC.

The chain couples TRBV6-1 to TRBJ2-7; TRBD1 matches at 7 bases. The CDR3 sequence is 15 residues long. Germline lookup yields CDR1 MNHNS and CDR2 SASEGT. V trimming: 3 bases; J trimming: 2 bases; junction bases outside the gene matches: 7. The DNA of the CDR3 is TGTGCCAGCAGTGACGGCGATGGACAGGCCTACGAGCAGTACTTC. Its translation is CASSDGDGQAYEQYF.

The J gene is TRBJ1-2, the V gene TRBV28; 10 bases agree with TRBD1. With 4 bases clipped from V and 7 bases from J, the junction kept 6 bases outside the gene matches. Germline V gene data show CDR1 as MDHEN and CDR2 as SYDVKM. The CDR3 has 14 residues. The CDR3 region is CASSSRQGARGYTF. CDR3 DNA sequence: TGTGCCAGCAGTTCCCGACAGGGGGCACGTGGCTACACCTTC.

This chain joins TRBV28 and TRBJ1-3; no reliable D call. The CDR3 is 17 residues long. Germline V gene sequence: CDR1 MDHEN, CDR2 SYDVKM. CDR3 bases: TGTGTCAGTTCCGGTTTGGGCCAAATTCGCTCTGGAAACACCATATATTTT. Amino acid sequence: CVSSGLGQIRSGNTIYF.

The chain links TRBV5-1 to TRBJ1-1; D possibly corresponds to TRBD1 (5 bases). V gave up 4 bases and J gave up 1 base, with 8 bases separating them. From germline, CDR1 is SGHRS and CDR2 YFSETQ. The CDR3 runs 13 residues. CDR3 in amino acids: CASSITGNTEAFF. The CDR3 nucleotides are TGCGCCAGCAGCATAACAGGGAACACTGAAGCTTTCTTT.

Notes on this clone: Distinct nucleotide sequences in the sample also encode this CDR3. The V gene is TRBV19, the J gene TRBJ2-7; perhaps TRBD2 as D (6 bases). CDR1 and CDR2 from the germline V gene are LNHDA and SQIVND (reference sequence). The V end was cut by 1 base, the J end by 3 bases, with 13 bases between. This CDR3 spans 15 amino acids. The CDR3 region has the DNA TGTGCCAGTAGTATAGCAGTTCATAGCGGCTACGAGCAGTACTTC. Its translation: CASSIAVHSGYEQYF.

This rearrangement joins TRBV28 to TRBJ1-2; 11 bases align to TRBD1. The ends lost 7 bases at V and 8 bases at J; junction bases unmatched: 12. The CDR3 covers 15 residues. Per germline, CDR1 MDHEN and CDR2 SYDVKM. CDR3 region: CASTLLRGQGEGYTF. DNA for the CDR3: TGTGCCAGCACCCTTCTCAGGGGACAGGGGGAGGGCTACACCTTC.

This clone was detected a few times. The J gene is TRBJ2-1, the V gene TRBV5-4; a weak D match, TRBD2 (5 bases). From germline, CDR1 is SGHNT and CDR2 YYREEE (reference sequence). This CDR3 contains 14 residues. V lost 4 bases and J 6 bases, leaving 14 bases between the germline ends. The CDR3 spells CASSPRGRGNEQFF. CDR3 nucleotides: TGTGCCAGCAGCCCCCGAGGCCGGGGCAATGAGCAGTTCTTC.

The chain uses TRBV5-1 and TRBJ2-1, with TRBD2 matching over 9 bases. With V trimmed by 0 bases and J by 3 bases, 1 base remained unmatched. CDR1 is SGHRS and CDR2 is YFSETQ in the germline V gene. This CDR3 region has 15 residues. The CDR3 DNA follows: TGCGCCAGCAGCTTGGCTAGCGGGAACTACAATGAGCAGTTCTTC. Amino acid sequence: CASSLASGNYNEQFF.

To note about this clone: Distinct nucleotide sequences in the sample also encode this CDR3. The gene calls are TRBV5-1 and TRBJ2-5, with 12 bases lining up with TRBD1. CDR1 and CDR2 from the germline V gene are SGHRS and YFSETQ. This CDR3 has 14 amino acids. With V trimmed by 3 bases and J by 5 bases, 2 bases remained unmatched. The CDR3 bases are TGCGCCAGCAGCTCGGGACAGGGGGCCGAGACCCAGTACTTC. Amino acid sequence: CASSSGQGAETQYF.

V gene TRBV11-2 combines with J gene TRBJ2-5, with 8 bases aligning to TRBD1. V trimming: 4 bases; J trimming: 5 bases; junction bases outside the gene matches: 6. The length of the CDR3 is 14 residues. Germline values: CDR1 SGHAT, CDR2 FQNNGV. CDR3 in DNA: TGTGCCAGCAGCTCCGGACAGGGCGGCGAGACCCAGTACTTC. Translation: CASSSGQGGETQYF.

CDR3 DNA: TGTGCCATCAGTGAGGTACTAGCGGGCTCCTACAATGAGCAGTTCTTC. Its translation: CAISEVLAGSYNEQFF. This rearrangement joins TRBV10-3 to TRBJ2-1, with TRBD2 matching 9 bases. CDR1 and CDR2 (germline): ENHRY, SYGVKD. CDR3 length: 16 residues. V lost 2 bases, J lost 0 bases, and 2 bases stayed unmatched.

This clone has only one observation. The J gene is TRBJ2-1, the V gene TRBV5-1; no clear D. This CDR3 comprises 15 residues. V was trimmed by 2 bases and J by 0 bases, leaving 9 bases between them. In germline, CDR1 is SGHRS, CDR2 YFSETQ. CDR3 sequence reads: CASSLNASSYNEQFF. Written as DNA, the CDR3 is TGCGCCAGCAGCTTAAATGCCAGCTCCTACAATGAGCAGTTCTTC. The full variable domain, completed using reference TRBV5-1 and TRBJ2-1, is KAGVTQTPRYLIKTRGQQVTLSCSPISGHRSVSWYQQTPGQGLQFLFEYFSETQRNKGNFPGRFSGRQFSNSRSEMNVSTLELGDSALYLCASSLNASSYNEQFFGPGTRLTVL.

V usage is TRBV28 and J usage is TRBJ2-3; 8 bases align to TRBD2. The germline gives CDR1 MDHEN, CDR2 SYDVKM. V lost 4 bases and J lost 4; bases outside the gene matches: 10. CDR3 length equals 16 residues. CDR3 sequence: CASSSKREWASDTQYF. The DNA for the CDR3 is TGTGCCAGCAGTTCCAAGCGGGAGTGGGCCTCAGATACGCAGTATTTT.

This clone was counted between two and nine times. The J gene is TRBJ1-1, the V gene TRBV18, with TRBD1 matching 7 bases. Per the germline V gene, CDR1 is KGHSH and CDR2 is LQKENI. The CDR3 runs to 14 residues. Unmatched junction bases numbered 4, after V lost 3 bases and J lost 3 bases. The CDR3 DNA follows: TGTGCCAGCTCACCCCGGGGACAGTACACTGAAGCTTTCTTT. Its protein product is CASSPRGQYTEAFF.

The DNA of the CDR3 is TGTGCCAGCAGCTTGGTGGGGCTTAACTATGGCTACACCTTC. This codes for CASSLVGLNYGYTF. The chain joins TRBV5-6 to TRBJ1-2; tentatively, D is TRBD1 (5 bases). Germline values: CDR1 SGHDT, CDR2 YYEEEE. Trimming removed 0 bases from V and 1 base from J, with 7 bases in between. The CDR3 runs 14 residues.

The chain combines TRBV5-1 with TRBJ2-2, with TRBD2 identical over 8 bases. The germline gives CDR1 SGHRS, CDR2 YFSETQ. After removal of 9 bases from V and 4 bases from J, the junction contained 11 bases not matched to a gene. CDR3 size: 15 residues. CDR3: CATTWRLATTGELFF. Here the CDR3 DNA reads TGCGCCACCACTTGGAGACTAGCGACCACCGGGGAGCTGTTTTTT.